Sequencing of this T cell receptor (beta chain) was carried out in a study of cytomegalovirus exposure and HLA in healthy donors. Overall study context: Across 300 to 400 genotyped donors, more than 75% landed in the Caucasian-associated ancestry cluster. Study observations and caveats: A missense variant in DCLRE1C was later tied to TCR beta V- and J-gene trimming. Across donors, sequencing depth was assumed by presence/absence analyses to be roughly uniform.

In regard to this clone: The antigen remains undetermined.

CDR1 is MGHRA, CDR2 YSYEKL, per germline. The CDR3 runs 15 residues. V gave up 4 bases and J gave up 3 bases; unmatched junction bases: 7. The PCR had 60 Vbeta and 13 Jbeta primers. Sequenced by immunoSEQ multiplex PCR; TCRdb stores in-frame clones only, minus some. This table holds about 85,000 clones, roughly 80% found once. The receptor was derived from a boy aged 10-17 years in good health and CMV-seronegative. This sequence joins TRBV4-1 and TRBJ2-3, with 7 bases matching TRBD1. Material: PBMCs. The CDR3: CASSLRQGTTDTQYF. DNA of the CDR3: TGCGCCAGCAGCCTGAGACAGGGTACGACAGATACGCAGTATTTT.